This T cell receptor (beta chain) was found in a study of control samples from healthy donors and cancer patients. The germline V gene has CDR1 SGHRS and CDR2 YFSETQ. CDR3 length: 14 amino acids. V lost 4 bases, J lost 1 base, and 4 bases stayed unmatched. Note on this clone: Additional DNA sequences in this sample encode the identical CDR3.

The table came from immunoSEQ multiplex PCR; TCRdb's copy has only in-frame clones and leaves some out. The sample carries approximately 66,000 clones, 90% recorded once. The sequence came from a man between 60 and 75 years old with colorectal cancer. The rearrangement joins TRBV5-1 to TRBJ2-7; TRBD1 matches at 8 bases. The specimen sequenced was PBMCs. The CDR3 DNA sequence: TGCGCCAGCAGCCCTGGACAGGGATCCTACGAGCAGTACTTC. This translates into CASSPGQGSYEQYF.